These T cell receptor beta chains were read from a single sample in a study of cytomegalovirus exposure and HLA in healthy donors. Profiled with immunoSEQ multiplex PCR; TCRdb holds only in-frame clones, not every one. This repertoire shows a few hundred thousand clones, 80% to 95% found once; its top ten account for about 1.5%. Input material: PBMCs. The receptors stem from a girl aged 2 to 10 in good health and CMV-seronegative. Both conserved end residues are part of each CDR3. D genes are given only for firm matches. Some rows mark clone size as missing; the rest say once, few, many or name a class of expanded clone.

TRBV1,NA,TRBJ2-3,NA,18,TGCACCAGCAGCGGCCGGACTAGCGGGAGGGCTTGCACAGATACGCAGTATTTT,CTSSGRTSGRACTDTQYF
TRBV5-6,TRBD1,TRBJ1-2,NA,12,TGTGCCAGCAGCCTGGGACAGGGCCCTTCAAACTTC,CASSLGQGPSNF
TRBV28,NA,TRBJ1-2,NA,16,TGTGCCAGCAGTTTCGAAGCAGGGCCCATCAACTCTGGCTACACCTTC,CASSFEAGPINSGYTF
TRBV29-1,NA,TRBJ2-3,NA,16,TGCAGCGTTGAACCCTCGGAGCGGACTAGCACAGATACGCAGTATTTT,CSVEPSERTSTDTQYF
TRBV5-6,NA,TRBJ2-7,once,14,TGTGCCAGCAGCTTGTTTCAGGGAAGGAGCGAGCAGTACTTC,CASSLFQGRSEQYF
TRBV21-1,NA,TRBJ1-2,NA,18,TGTGCCAGCAGCAAAGGGCCGGCAGGGAGGGCCCCAAACTATGGCTACACCTTC,CASSKGPAGRAPNYGYTF
TRBV5-1,NA,TRBJ1-4,NA,17,TGCGCCAGCAGCTTGAGCGGCCGGCACGAGGGATACGAAAAACTGTTTTTT,CASSLSGRHEGYEKLFF
TRBV11-2,TRBD2,TRBJ2-2,NA,16,TGTGCCAGCAGCTTTTGGCGGGAGGGGGCTACCGGGGAGCTGTTTTTT,CASSFWREGATGELFF
TRBV27,NA,TRBJ2-1,NA,16,TGTGCCAGCACCCGGACCAGGGAGGTGTCCTACAATGAGCAGTTCTTC,CASTRTREVSYNEQFF
TRBV30,NA,TRBJ2-1,NA,15,TGTGCCTGGAGTGTTCCTGGCGGTGACTACAATGAGCAGTTCTTC,CAWSVPGGDYNEQFF
TRBV11-2,NA,TRBJ2-7,NA,13,TGTGCCAGCAGCTTGGGTAAGGAGTACGAGCAGTACTTC,CASSLGKEYEQYF
TRBV5-5,TRBD1,TRBJ1-3,NA,16,TGTGCCAGCAGCTCCAGCCGGGACAGGTTTGGAAACACCATATATTTT,CASSSSRDRFGNTIYF
TRBV9,NA,TRBJ2-3,NA,14,TGTGCCAGCAGCGTAGATCTAGCGTCAGATACGCAGTATTTT,CASSVDLASDTQYF
TRBV10-2,TRBD2,TRBJ2-7,NA,20,TGCGCCAGCTGGAAAATACCCGGGACTAGCGGGAGGGGGAGCTCCTACGAGCAGTACTTC,CASWKIPGTSGRGSSYEQYF
TRBV6-1,NA,TRBJ1-1,NA,15,TGTGCCAGCACGGTCGTACAGGGTAACTTTCCTGAAGCTTTCTTT,CASTVVQGNFPEAFF
TRBV12-5,NA,TRBJ1-2,NA,13,TGTGCTAGTGGGCCAGGACAGCCCTATGGCTACACCTTC,CASGPGQPYGYTF
TRBV30,TRBD1,TRBJ1-2,once,15,TGTGCCTTGACCGGGACAGGGGCTGTAAACTATGGCTACACCTTC,CALTGTGAVNYGYTF
TRBV6-1,TRBD1,TRBJ2-7,NA,14,TGTGCCAGCAACATCGACAGGGTTCATCGCGAGCAGTACTTC,CASNIDRVHREQYF
TRBV9,NA,TRBJ1-1,NA,14,TGTGCCAGCAGCGTAGAGGGGGTGTACACTGAAGCTTTCTTT,CASSVEGVYTEAFF
TRBV29-1,NA,TRBJ2-3,NA,13,TGCAGCGTGTTAACAAGATTCACAGATACGCAGTATTTT,CSVLTRFTDTQYF
TRBV10-3,TRBD2,TRBJ2-3,NA,14,TGTGCCATCAGTTTAGGCGGGAGTGTAGATACGCAGTATTTT,CAISLGGSVDTQYF
TRBV5-6,NA,TRBJ2-7,NA,16,TGTGCCAGCAGCTCGGGCGTTGGACAAGGGGACAAGGAGCAGTACTTC,CASSSGVGQGDKEQYF
TRBV5-1,NA,TRBJ2-3,NA,14,TGCGCCAGCAGCTTGCACTCCAGCACAGATACGCAGTATTTT,CASSLHSSTDTQYF
TRBV30,TRBD1,TRBJ1-2,NA,14,TGTGCCTGGAGTTCCGGGACAGGGGCTTTTGGCTACACCTTC,CAWSSGTGAFGYTF
TRBV12-5,TRBD1,TRBJ2-3,NA,17,TGTGCTAGTGGTTTGGCTCGCCGGGACAGGGACGAAACTACGCAGTATTTT,CASGLARRDRDETTQYF
TRBV14,NA,TRBJ2-3,NA,14,TGTGCCAGCAGCCAAGAGAGCTGGACAGATACGCAGTATTTT,CASSQESWTDTQYF
TRBV4-1,NA,TRBJ2-5,NA,16,TGCGCCAGCAGCCAAGATTCCCTCCGAACGGGAGAGACCCAGTACTTC,CASSQDSLRTGETQYF
TRBV15,NA,TRBJ1-5,NA,15,TGTGCCACCAGCAGAGAGGCGGGACGAAATCAGCCCCAGCATTTT,CATSREAGRNQPQHF
TRBV5-1,NA,TRBJ1-1,NA,13,TGCGCCAGCAGCCCGGTGTGGAACACTGAAGCTTTCTTT,CASSPVWNTEAFF
TRBV6-5,NA,TRBJ1-5,NA,16,TGTGCCAGCAGTTACTTGGCCGCAGGGGTTGGACAGCCCCAGCATTTT,CASSYLAAGVGQPQHF
TRBV5-4,NA,TRBJ2-1,NA,15,TGTGCCAGCAGCTTGGTGGTAGCGTCCTACAATGAGCAGTTCTTC,CASSLVVASYNEQFF
TRBV6-4,TRBD2,TRBJ2-1,once,15,TGTGCCAGCAGTGACTCAACTAGCGGGGACAATGAGCAGTTCTTC,CASSDSTSGDNEQFF
TRBV27,TRBD2,TRBJ2-3,NA,16,TGTGCCAGCAGTTTTGGGGCGGGGGGGGGAACAGATACGCAGTATTTT,CASSFGAGGGTDTQYF
TRBV28,NA,TRBJ1-4,once,13,TGTGCCAGCAACCCGGGCGGGTATGAAAAACTGTTTTTT,CASNPGGYEKLFF
TRBV19,TRBD1,TRBJ1-4,NA,13,TGTGCCAGTACCGGACAGGGTAATGAAAAACTGTTTTTT,CASTGQGNEKLFF
TRBV2,NA,TRBJ2-1,NA,16,TGTGCCAGCAGTGAGTCCTCCGGTTCCCCTCACAATGAGCAGTTCTTC,CASSESSGSPHNEQFF
TRBV9,NA,TRBJ1-2,NA,13,TGTGCCAGCAGCGTAGCCCGAGGCTATGGCTACACCTTC,CASSVARGYGYTF
TRBV28,NA,TRBJ1-6,NA,15,TGTGCCAGCAGTCGCCAATCGGCGGGGTATTCACCCCTCCACTTT,CASSRQSAGYSPLHF
TRBV15,TRBD2,TRBJ2-5,NA,16,TGTGCCACCAGCAGAGGTACTAGCGAGTACCAAGAGACCCAGTACTTC,CATSRGTSEYQETQYF
TRBV19,NA,TRBJ1-2,NA,14,TGTGCCAGCTCCCCGGCGGGGGGGAACTATGGCTACACCTTC,CASSPAGGNYGYTF
TRBV5-6,NA,TRBJ2-3,once,15,TGTGCCAGCAGCCAACGCCGACAGAGCACAGATACGCAGTATTTT,CASSQRRQSTDTQYF
TRBV5-1,TRBD1,TRBJ2-5,NA,14,TGCGCCAGCAGCCTCGGGACAGACCAAGAGACCCAGTACTTC,CASSLGTDQETQYF
TRBV6-5,TRBD1,TRBJ1-2,NA,15,TGTGCCAGCAGTTACTCGCGACAGGGGACCTTTGGCTACACCTTC,CASSYSRQGTFGYTF
TRBV30,NA,TRBJ2-2,NA,14,TGTGCCTGGAGCGGGCCCCAGCGGGCCGGGGAGCTGTTTTTT,CAWSGPQRAGELFF
TRBV27,TRBD1,TRBJ2-7,NA,12,TGTGCCAGCGGGACAGTCTCCTACGAGCAGTACTTC,CASGTVSYEQYF
TRBV7-9,TRBD2,TRBJ2-4,NA,15,TGTGCCAGCAGCCACTCCGGCGGGGGTCAGGGCATTCAGTACTTC,CASSHSGGGQGIQYF
TRBV11-2,NA,TRBJ2-7,NA,14,TGTGCCAGCAGCTTAGACAGGTTCTCCTACGAGCAGTACTTC,CASSLDRFSYEQYF
TRBV2,NA,TRBJ1-5,NA,16,TGTGCCAGCAGTGACAGGGGAAGAGATAGCAATCAGCCCCAGCATTTT,CASSDRGRDSNQPQHF
TRBV25-1,TRBD1,TRBJ1-1,NA,14,TGTGCCAGCAGTGCTCAGGGGGGCAACACTGAAGCTTTCTTT,CASSAQGGNTEAFF
TRBV27,NA,TRBJ2-7,once,15,TGTGCCAGCAGTACCCTCCAGGGATTTTTCTACGAGCAGTACTTC,CASSTLQGFFYEQYF
TRBV6-1,NA,TRBJ2-7,NA,15,TGTGCCAGCAGTTCTCAAGGGGGTCCCAGGGCCGAGCAGTACTTC,CASSSQGGPRAEQYF
TRBV6-1,NA,TRBJ1-5,NA,15,TGTGCCAGCAGTCCATGGACAGAAAGCAATCAGCCCCAGCATTTT,CASSPWTESNQPQHF
TRBV11-2,NA,TRBJ1-2,NA,16,TGTGCCAGCAGCTTCCCTCGACAGGATCTACGACGGGGCTACACCTTC,CASSFPRQDLRRGYTF
TRBV30,NA,TRBJ1-2,NA,14,TGTGCCTGGAGTCCGCAGGAGGGATACTATGGCTACACCTTC,CAWSPQEGYYGYTF
TRBV6-7,NA,TRBJ2-5,NA,13,TGTGCCAGCAGTTACAGGGGGCAAGAGACCCAGTACTTC,CASSYRGQETQYF